This TCR beta chain derives from a study of shared clonotypes between healthy human individuals. Findings of the study overall: Around 5% was the fraction of naive CD4 clonotypes found shared across several donors. Rarefaction gave evidence that sorted-subset sequencing remained incomplete despite large depth. Clonotype sharing among donors was thought likely to change with sequencing depth.

A note on this clone: Its antigen is undetermined. Different DNA sequences within this sample yield the same CDR3.

Naive-designated CD8 cells lacked CD45RO, were positively enriched for CCR7, and omitted terminally differentiated effector memory CD45RA+ cells. Germline V gene data show CDR1 as SGHRS and CDR2 as YFSETQ. V was cut by 0 bases and J by 0 bases, with 10 bases left in between. The CDR3 extends over 15 amino acids. Generated by immunoSEQ multiplex PCR, the TCRdb table keeps only in-frame clones and is missing some. Of 2 million to 2.5 million clones listed, about 94% are singletons. The sequenced sample was naive CD8+ T cells sorted from blood. This sequence was found in a man between 18 and 35 years old in good health. J is TRBJ2-7 and V is TRBV5-1, with D perhaps TRBD2 (5 bases). The CDR3, as DNA: TGCGCCAGCAGCTTGGTCCCGGGGTCCTCCTACGAGCAGTACTTC. It codes for CASSLVPGSSYEQYF.